These 32 T cell receptor beta chains came from one sample sequenced in a study of control samples from healthy donors and cancer patients. Profiled with immunoSEQ multiplex PCR; TCRdb holds only in-frame clones, not every one. The table shows tens of thousands of clones, with roughly nine tenths occurring only once. Sequenced sample: blood. The receptors here all came from a woman in her seventies in good health.

V is TRBV2 and J is TRBJ2-7; 13 bases agree with TRBD2. The CDR3 covers 16 residues. Germline loops: CDR1 SNHLY, CDR2 FYNNEI. V shed 4 bases, J shed 5 bases, and the junction held 8 bases outside the gene matches. The CDR3 region has the DNA TGTGCCAGCAGTGCAACCACTGGACTAGCGGGAGACGAGCAGTACTTC. Its translation is CASSATTGLAGDEQYF.

The genes are TRBV11-2 and TRBJ1-2; D is uncertain. Trimming left V 5 bases short and J 0 bases short, with 10 bases between. This CDR3 is 14 amino acids long. Germline lookup yields CDR1 SGHAT and CDR2 FQNNGV. The CDR3 coding sequence is TGTGCCAGCAGCCTCCTCAGAGCTAACTATGGCTACACCTTC. This translates into CASSLLRANYGYTF. Full variable domain (outside the CDR3, taken from reference TRBV11-2 and TRBJ1-2): EAGVAQSPRYKIIEKRQSVAFWCNPISGHATLYWYQQILGQGPKLLIQFQNNGVVDDSQLPKDRFSAERLKGVDSTLKIQPAKLEDSAVYLCASSLLRANYGYTFGSGTRLTVV.

This clone was recorded only once. This chain links TRBV15 with TRBJ1-2; TRBD1 might be the D (5 bases). CDR3 length: 14 amino acids. Trimming took off 7 bases at V and 4 bases at J, with 16 bases between the two ends. In germline, CDR1 is LNHNV, CDR2 YYDKDF (reference sequence). As DNA, the CDR3 is TGTGCCACCAAACTCCAGGGAGGAAGCTATGGCTACACCTTC. It is translated as CATKLQGGSYGYTF. Filled out from reference TRBV15 and TRBJ1-2, the complete variable domain reads DAMVIQNPRYQVTQFGKPVTLSCSQTLNHNVMYWYQQKSSQAPKLLFHYYDKDFNNEADTPDNFQSRRPNTSFCFLDIRSPGLGDTAMYLCATKLQGGSYGYTFGSGTRLTVV.

V is TRBV18 and J is TRBJ2-3; 7 positions match TRBD2. V lost 1 base to trimming and J lost 1 base; unmatched junction nucleotides: 5. Looked up from germline, CDR1 is KGHSH and CDR2 is LQKENI. The CDR3 extends over 16 amino acids. CDR3 sequence: CASSPRQRGGTDTQYF. As DNA, the CDR3 is TGTGCCAGCTCACCACGTCAGCGGGGAGGCACAGATACGCAGTATTTT.

There are a few counts of this clone. V and J are TRBV6-1 and TRBJ2-7; D is undetermined. The germline V and J ends were trimmed by 3 bases and 4 bases, with 4 bases remaining between them. The CDR3 has 11 amino acids. CDR1 is MNHNS, CDR2 SASEGT, per germline. CDR3 sequence reads: CASSEGYEQYF. CDR3 nucleotides: TGTGCCAGCAGTGAGGGATACGAGCAGTACTTC.

The J gene is TRBJ1-2, the V gene TRBV4-1, with TRBD1 identical over 11 bases. Germline values: CDR1 MGHRA, CDR2 YSYEKL. The trim removed 1 base at V and 6 bases at J, leaving 1 base unmatched. This CDR3 comprises 14 residues. The chain's CDR3 is CASSQADRGHGYTF. The CDR3 DNA reads as TGCGCCAGCAGCCAAGCGGACAGGGGGCATGGCTACACCTTC.

The rearrangement uses TRBV9 and TRBJ2-3, with D possibly being TRBD1 (7 bases). CDR1 SGDLS and CDR2 YYNGEE come from the germline V gene. The CDR3 is made up of 16 amino acids. Trimming removed 3 bases at V and 0 bases at J, with 14 bases between. The CDR3, as DNA: TGTGCCAGCAGCGCCCAACAGGGGACTAGCACAGATACGCAGTATTTT. As protein: CASSAQQGTSTDTQYF.

The chain is built from TRBV9 and TRBJ1-4, with D perhaps matching TRBD1 (5 bases). In germline, CDR1 is SGDLS, CDR2 YYNGEE. The ends were cut back, 0 bases at V and 4 bases at J, with 10 bases in the middle. The CDR3 has 15 residues. The CDR3 sequence: CASSVGQLNNEKLFF. Here the CDR3 DNA reads TGTGCCAGCAGCGTAGGACAGCTAAATAATGAAAAACTGTTTTTT.

This clone was seen once. The CDR3 is CASSLTSRGSTDTQYF. The CDR3, as DNA: TGTGCCAGCTCACTTACTTCTAGGGGATCAACAGATACGCAGTATTTT. The chain employs TRBV18 and TRBJ2-3; weak D call: TRBD1 (5 bases). This CDR3 has 16 residues. V gave up 4 bases and J gave up 3 bases, with 17 bases separating them. The germline V gene encodes CDR1 KGHSH and CDR2 LQKENI. Supplemented by reference TRBV18 and TRBJ2-3, the full variable domain reads NAGVMQNPRHLVRRRGQEARLRCSPMKGHSHVYWYRQLPEEGLKFMVYLQKENIIDESGMPKERFSAEFPKEGPSILRIQQVVRGDSAAYFCASSLTSRGSTDTQYFGPGTRLTVL.

J is TRBJ2-3 and V is TRBV3-1 (or the pseudogene TRBV3-2); 8 positions agree with TRBD2. Germline assignment: CDR1 LGHDT and CDR2 YNNKEL (reference sequence). V trimming: 0 bases; J trimming: 0 bases; junction bases outside the gene matches: 5. This CDR3 comprises 17 residues. In DNA form, the CDR3 reads TGTGCCAGCAGCCAAGAGGCTAGCGGGTCTAGCACAGATACGCAGTATTTT. Its protein product is CASSQEASGSSTDTQYF.

The chain joins TRBV7-8 to TRBJ1-1, with no clear D. CDR1 is SGHVS, CDR2 FQNEAQ, per germline. The CDR3 contains 14 residues. V dropped 1 base and J dropped 1 base, with 7 bases sitting between them. The CDR3, as DNA: TGTGCCAGCAGCTTAGATGGAGGGAACACTGAAGCTTTCTTT. Amino acid sequence: CASSLDGGNTEAFF.

V is TRBV5-1 and J is TRBJ1-1; D perhaps matches TRBD1 (6 bases). The germline V gene encodes CDR1 SGHRS and CDR2 YFSETQ. Trimming took 2 bases from V and 3 from J, leaving 14 bases between them. The CDR3 contains 15 residues. The CDR3 coding sequence is TGCGCCAGCAGCTTCCAGGGGTTTTTGGACACTGAAGCTTTCTTT. Translation: CASSFQGFLDTEAFF.

This clone was observed a few times. The chain joins TRBV6-6 to TRBJ1-5; D is possibly TRBD1 (5 bases). Trimming took off 6 bases at V and 1 base at J, with 10 bases between the two ends. Per the germline V gene, CDR1 is MNHNY and CDR2 is SVGAGI (reference sequence). The CDR3 consists of 14 residues. Written as DNA, the CDR3 is TGTGCCAGCAGATCCCAGGGAAGCAATCAGCCCCAGCATTTT. Translation: CASRSQGSNQPQHF.

The chain carries TRBV5-1 and TRBJ2-7, with TRBD2 matching 13 bases. CDR1 and CDR2 (germline): SGHRS, YFSETQ. The CDR3 runs to 17 residues. J gave up 2 bases and V 4 bases, and 9 bases lay outside the gene matches. The CDR3 DNA reads TGCGCCAGCAGCAGTGACCTTGGGACTAGCGGGACCTACGAGCAGTACTTC. Amino acids: CASSSDLGTSGTYEQYF.

In nucleotides, the CDR3 is TGTGCCTTGGAACCACTTTTATCACGGGGGGGCACTGAAGCTTTCTTT. This gives the protein CALEPLLSRGGTEAFF. The rearrangement links TRBV30 to TRBJ1-1, with D perhaps TRBD1 (5 bases). V dropped 7 bases and J dropped 4 bases, with 25 bases sitting between them. CDR1 is GTSNPN, CDR2 SVGIG, per germline (reference sequence). This CDR3 has 16 amino acids.

This chain connects TRBV3-1 (or the pseudogene TRBV3-2) to TRBJ1-1, with 7 bases lining up with TRBD1. The ends lost 0 bases at V and 11 bases at J; junction bases unmatched: 6. The CDR3 has 13 amino acids. Germline loops: CDR1 LGHDT, CDR2 YNNKEL (reference sequence). The DNA for the CDR3 is TGTGCCAGCAGCCAAGATGGGACAGCGGATGCTTTCTTT. It yields the protein CASSQDGTADAFF.

The V gene is TRBV20-1, the J gene TRBJ1-3, with a tentative D call TRBD1 (6 bases). The CDR3 runs to 15 residues. Germline values: CDR1 DFQATT, CDR2 SNEGSKA (reference sequence). Trimming stripped 3 bases from V and 2 bases from J, with 14 bases between. CDR3 DNA: TGCAGTGCTAGTGATCCAGGGGCCCCTGGAAACACCATATATTTT. It specifies CSASDPGAPGNTIYF.

The chain recombines TRBV12-5 with TRBJ1-2; D possibly corresponds to TRBD1 (5 bases). Trimming took off 3 bases at V and 8 bases at J, with 22 bases between the two ends. Germline values: CDR1 LGHNT, CDR2 FRNRAP. This CDR3 contains 16 residues. CDR3 DNA: TGTGCTAGTGGTTTCCCTCCTGTGGAGGGACGGGTGGGCTACACCTTC. Residues: CASGFPPVEGRVGYTF.

The chain recombines TRBV18 with TRBJ1-2; 8 positions match TRBD1. The CDR3 has 13 amino acids. The J segment lost 8 bases and the V segment lost 3 bases, leaving 5 bases of the junction unmatched. Looked up from germline, CDR1 is KGHSH and CDR2 is LQKENI. CDR3 sequence (DNA): TGTGCCAGCTCACCGGACAGGGAAGTAGGCTACACCTTC. This encodes CASSPDREVGYTF.

The chain recombines TRBV18 with TRBJ2-1; D ambiguous. V shed 6 bases and J shed 2 bases, with 8 bases lying between them. The CDR3 sequence is 13 residues long. The germline gives CDR1 KGHSH, CDR2 LQKENI. The DNA of the CDR3 is TGTGCCAGCTCGAGGCAAACCTACAATGAGCAGTTCTTC. Protein sequence: CASSRQTYNEQFF. Drawing the rest from reference TRBV18 and TRBJ2-1, the complete variable domain is NAGVMQNPRHLVRRRGQEARLRCSPMKGHSHVYWYRQLPEEGLKFMVYLQKENIIDESGMPKERFSAEFPKEGPSILRIQQVVRGDSAAYFCASSRQTYNEQFFGPGTRLTVL.

CDR3 nucleotide sequence: TGTGCCAGCAGCTTAGAAACAGGAGGGGCTTTCTTT. Its protein product is CASSLETGGAFF. The chain has TRBV7-9 and TRBJ1-1, with D possibly being TRBD1 (5 bases). The CDR3 extends over 12 amino acids. V was shortened by 1 base and J by 11 bases, with 11 bases between the two germline ends. Per the germline V gene, CDR1 is SEHNR and CDR2 is FQNEAQ (reference sequence).

The rearrangement joins TRBV6-6 to TRBJ1-2; 7 bases align to TRBD1. The germline V gene has CDR1 MNHNY and CDR2 SVGAGI (reference sequence). After removal of 6 bases from V and 4 bases from J, the junction contained 8 bases not matched to a gene. The CDR3 sequence is 14 residues long. CDR3: CASRNLRDSYGYTF. In DNA, the CDR3 is TGTGCCAGCAGAAACCTCCGGGACAGCTATGGCTACACCTTC.

The J gene is TRBJ2-3, the V gene TRBV6-5, with a weak D call TRBD2 (5 bases). Trimming cost V 6 bases and J 0 bases, with 10 bases left between them. Germline CDR1 and CDR2: MNHEY and SVGAGI. The CDR3 has 14 amino acids. The CDR3 loop is CASSQRTSTDTQYF. For the CDR3, the DNA is TGTGCCAGCAGCCAGCGGACTAGCACAGATACGCAGTATTTT.

This chain connects TRBV30 to TRBJ2-2; the D gene could be TRBD1 or TRBD2 (5 bases each). The CDR3 is made up of 12 amino acids. V gave up 7 bases and J gave up 5 bases, with 11 bases separating them. Looked up from germline, CDR1 is GTSNPN and CDR2 is SVGIG (reference sequence). The CDR3, as DNA: TGTGCCTCAGGTTGGGGGACCGGGGAGCTGTTTTTT. Protein product: CASGWGTGELFF.

The J gene is TRBJ1-6, the V gene TRBV6-1; D is undetermined. CDR1 is MNHNS, CDR2 SASEGT, per germline. This CDR3 is built from 16 residues. V lost 3 bases, J lost 0 bases, and 9 bases lay in between. CDR3 in amino acids: CASSELASSYNSPLHF. In nucleotides, the CDR3 is TGTGCCAGCAGTGAGCTGGCCAGCTCCTATAATTCACCCCTCCACTTT.

This clone was counted a few times. V and J are TRBV25-1 and TRBJ1-1; TRBD1 aligns across 9 bases. Losses at the gene ends were 4 bases for V and 4 bases for J; bases not matched to a gene: 7. The CDR3 covers 15 residues. Germline CDR1 is MGHDK and CDR2 is SYGVNS. CDR3 protein: CASSVHRGPVTEAFF. Written as DNA, the CDR3 is TGTGCCAGCAGTGTTCACAGGGGGCCGGTCACTGAAGCTTTCTTT. The whole variable domain, filled in from reference TRBV25-1 and TRBJ1-1, reads EADIYQTPRYLVIGTGKKITLECSQTMGHDKMYWYQQDPGMELHLIHYSYGVNSTEKGDLSSESTVSRIRTEHFPLTLESARPSHTSQYLCASSVHRGPVTEAFFGQGTRLTVV.

CDR3 nucleotide sequence: TGCGCCAGCACCCAGTCCCAGGGGGTTAACTACGAGCAGTACTTC. It yields the protein CASTQSQGVNYEQYF. The chain uses TRBV5-1 and TRBJ2-7; TRBD1 aligns across 7 bases. The length of the CDR3 is 15 residues. From germline, CDR1 is SGHRS and CDR2 YFSETQ. The trim removed 6 bases at V and 3 bases at J, leaving 12 bases unmatched.

The chain links TRBV6-4 to TRBJ2-1; 8 positions agree with TRBD1. The ends lost 2 bases at V and 7 bases at J; junction bases unmatched: 4. Germline values: CDR1 MRHNA, CDR2 SNTAGT. CDR3 length: 14 residues. The CDR3 protein is CASSDDRGLNEQFF. The CDR3 DNA reads TGTGCCAGCAGTGACGACAGGGGTTTGAATGAGCAGTTCTTC.

This clone was seen a single time. This chain uses TRBV5-1 with TRBJ2-3; perhaps D is TRBD1 or TRBD2 (5 bases each). The CDR3 sequence is 16 residues long. Germline lookup yields CDR1 SGHRS and CDR2 YFSETQ. Trimming stripped 4 bases from V and 1 base from J, with 16 bases between. In DNA, the CDR3 is TGCGCCAGCAGCCCCGGGGCCCACGGCGGCACAGATACGCAGTATTTT. This gives the protein CASSPGAHGGTDTQYF.

The J gene is TRBJ1-5, the V gene TRBV5-8; 9 positions agree with TRBD1. CDR3 length equals 16 residues. J was trimmed by 6 bases and V by 0 bases; bases with no gene match: 7. CDR1 and CDR2 (germline): SGHTS, YDEGEE. CDR3 DNA: TGTGCCAGCAGCTTGGAAGGGACAGGGTGGGCTCAGCCCCAGCATTTT. As protein: CASSLEGTGWAQPQHF.

The chain links TRBV19 to TRBJ1-2, with 7 nucleotides matching TRBD1. The CDR3 contains 14 residues. Germline V gives CDR1 LNHDA, CDR2 SQIVND (reference sequence). Trimming removed 6 bases from V and 5 bases from J; junction bases left unmatched: 9. CDR3 region: CASRNPGTAYGYTF. The CDR3 nucleotides read TGTGCCAGTAGGAACCCCGGGACAGCTTATGGCTACACCTTC.

The chain combines TRBV25-1 with TRBJ1-4; D uncertain. V lost 4 bases, J lost 7 bases, and 19 bases lay in between. The germline gives CDR1 MGHDK, CDR2 SYGVNS. The CDR3 extends over 16 amino acids. The CDR3 DNA is TGTGCCAGCAGTGCGCCGCCAGAAGGGTTGAGTGAAAAACTGTTTTTT. Residues: CASSAPPEGLSEKLFF.